These T cell receptor beta chains were read from a single sample in a study of shared clonotypes between healthy human individuals. Produced via immunoSEQ multiplex PCR; TCRdb's table is partial and in-frame only. Among approximately 1,500,000 clones, around 98% were seen once, and the ten largest hold roughly 0.45%. The sample consisted of naive CD4+ T cells sorted from blood. These receptors were obtained from a man aged 25 to 40 in good health. Each CDR3 is given with its conserved first and last residue. The size field is filled for only some rows; it gives once, few, many or a size class.

V	size	J	CDR3
TRBV15	.	TRBJ2-7	CATKAGLHTYEQYF
TRBV10-3	.	TRBJ2-3	CAISAVTDTQYF
TRBV5-1	.	TRBJ2-1	CASSSGTGIGGEQFF
TRBV13	.	TRBJ2-1	CASSLDSAMSNEQFF
TRBV5-1	.	TRBJ2-5	CASSLVGETQYF
TRBV29-1	.	TRBJ2-7	CSVGPGGEQYF
TRBV19	.	TRBJ2-6	CASMPSGANVLTF
TRBV5-1	.	TRBJ1-4	CASSLARAGTNEKLFF
TRBV4-1	.	TRBJ1-2	CASSRVGGRDYGYTF
TRBV7-9	.	TRBJ2-7	CASSLGTTFDEQYF
TRBV6-1	.	TRBJ2-7	CASSPSGSSYEQYF
TRBV6-5	.	TRBJ1-2	CASCFGANYGYTF
TRBV19	.	TRBJ2-4	CASSNGGRVKNIQYF
TRBV7-6	once	TRBJ2-1	CASSNRDRKNEQFF
TRBV7-9	.	TRBJ2-3	CASSSSAGMIGDTQYF
TRBV9	.	TRBJ2-5	CASSVSVPGAVQETQYF
TRBV2	.	TRBJ2-2	CASRVRTSPTNTGELFF
TRBV10-3	.	TRBJ2-3	CAISGTGTDTQYF
TRBV18	.	TRBJ2-4	CASSPETGFANIQYF
TRBV7-9	.	TRBJ2-1	CASSFNEQFF
TRBV15	.	TRBJ2-7	CATSGTPRDEQYF
TRBV5-1	.	TRBJ2-2	CASSLAVTGELFF
TRBV12-5	.	TRBJ1-2	CASGSGGNYGYTF